Described below is a single T cell receptor beta chain sequence and its context. The antigen is not known. An end of the junction does not agree with germline; a read error may underlie this. TCRdb keeps only in-frame clones here, not all; method: immunoSEQ multiplex PCR. The sample includes about 10,000 clones, around nine tenths seen only once; the top ten take 2% to 3%. The data stem from a study of graft-versus-host responses after intestinal transplantation. Across the whole study: The recipients all started with anti-thymocyte globulin induction and then took tacrolimus and steroids for 2 to 4 years. Points from the study as a whole: There was an association between peak levels of circulating GvH clones and early post-transplant HvG declines.

Germline CDR1 SGHAT, CDR2 FQNNGV. The CDR3 consists of 15 residues. The sample in question was PBMCs, obtained about 6 weeks after intestinal transplant. The sequence was obtained from a human patient who received an intestinal transplant, so some T cells may come from the graft donor. V and J are TRBV11-2 and TRBJ2-5; 7 positions agree with TRBD2. The tail of the sequence fits TRBJ2-7 better, so the J call may be wrong. The DNA for the CDR3 is TGCGCCAGCAGCCGGGGAGGTGGGACTAACTACGAGCAGTACTTC. It specifies CASSRGGGTNYEQYF.